The entry that follows covers one TCR beta chain sequence. The data are from a study of blood T cell repertoires in COVID-19. Study-level information: Spain, Italy and the United States supplied samples that represented acute and convalescent COVID-19.

Clones were read by immunoSEQ multiplex PCR, and TCRdb kept only the in-frame ones, dropping some. The repertoire has some 190,000 clones, less than 85% of them found once; the top ten carry over 6.5%. Germline V lookup: CDR1 MNHNS, CDR2 SASEGT. This CDR3 comprises 15 residues. Trimming pared 1 base from V and 0 bases from J, leaving 8 bases between. The origin of this receptor is an elderly woman with COVID-19, enrolled during active disease. The chain joins TRBV6-1 to TRBJ2-3; no firm D call. Sequences were obtained from peripheral blood. The CDR3 protein is CASSEVLTSTDTQYF. CDR3 in DNA: TGTGCCAGCAGTGAAGTTCTAACTAGCACAGATACGCAGTATTTT.